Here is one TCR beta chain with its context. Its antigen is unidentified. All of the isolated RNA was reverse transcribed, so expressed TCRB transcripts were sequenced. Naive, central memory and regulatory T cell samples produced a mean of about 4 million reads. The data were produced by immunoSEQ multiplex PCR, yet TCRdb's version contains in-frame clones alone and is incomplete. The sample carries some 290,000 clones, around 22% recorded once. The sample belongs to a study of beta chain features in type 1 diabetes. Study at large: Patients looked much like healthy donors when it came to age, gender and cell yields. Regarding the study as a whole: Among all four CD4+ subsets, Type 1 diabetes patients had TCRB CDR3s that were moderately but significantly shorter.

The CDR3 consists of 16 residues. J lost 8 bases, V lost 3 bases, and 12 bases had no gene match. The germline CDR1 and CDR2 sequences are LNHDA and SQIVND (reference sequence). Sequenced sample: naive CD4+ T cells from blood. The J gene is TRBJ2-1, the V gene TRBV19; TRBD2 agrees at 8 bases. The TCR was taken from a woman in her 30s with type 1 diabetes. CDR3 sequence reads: CASSILPGGPGDEQFF. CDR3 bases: TGTGCCAGTAGTATCCTTCCGGGAGGGCCAGGTGATGAGCAGTTCTTC.